The rows below give T cell receptor beta chains drawn from one sample of a study of cytomegalovirus exposure and HLA in healthy donors. Profiling relied on immunoSEQ multiplex PCR, and the TCRdb table lists in-frame clones only, not all of them. The table includes 150,000 to 200,000 clones, approximately 84% detected once. Sequenced input: PBMCs. The receptors derive from a girl under 18 in good health and CMV-seropositive. CDR3s include the opening cysteine and the closing phenylalanine or tryptophan. The order of the fields is V gene, clone size, D gene, J gene, CDR3 protein, CDR3 DNA. The D gene is left open where the match is weak. Size is stated for part of the rows, as once, few or many counts, or as a class when the clone is expanded.

v_call: TRBV19; clone_size: .; d_call: TRBD1; j_call: TRBJ1-2; cdr3_aa: CASSRDRAGYGYTF; cdr3_nt: TGTGCCAGTAGTAGAGACAGGGCCGGCTATGGCTACACCTTC
v_call: TRBV5-1; clone_size: .; d_call: .; j_call: TRBJ1-4; cdr3_aa: CASSLGRPNEKLFF; cdr3_nt: TGCGCCAGCAGCTTGGGGCGGCCTAATGAAAAACTGTTTTTT
v_call: TRBV2; clone_size: .; d_call: .; j_call: TRBJ1-1; cdr3_aa: CASLAPFRPGQKNTEAFF; cdr3_nt: TGTGCCAGCCTCGCCCCTTTCCGACCGGGACAAAAGAACACTGAAGCTTTCTTT
v_call: TRBV6-4; clone_size: once; d_call: TRBD2; j_call: TRBJ2-3; cdr3_aa: CASSDSGSGGGTQYF; cdr3_nt: TGTGCCAGCAGTGACTCGGGCAGCGGGGGGGGAACGCAGTATTTT
v_call: TRBV6-6; clone_size: .; d_call: TRBD2; j_call: TRBJ2-3; cdr3_aa: CASSPPQRGSADTQYF; cdr3_nt: TGTGCCAGCAGCCCCCCTCAGCGGGGTAGCGCAGATACGCAGTATTTT
v_call: TRBV7-9; clone_size: .; d_call: TRBD1; j_call: TRBJ1-2; cdr3_aa: CASSSVARTGGFDGYTF; cdr3_nt: TGTGCCAGCAGCTCCGTAGCCCGGACAGGGGGATTTGATGGCTACACCTTC
v_call: TRBV9; clone_size: .; d_call: .; j_call: TRBJ1-6; cdr3_aa: CASSVGASPLHF; cdr3_nt: TGTGCCAGCAGCGTTGGGGCGTCACCCCTCCACTTT
v_call: TRBV5-1; clone_size: .; d_call: .; j_call: TRBJ2-5; cdr3_aa: CASSLGQVETQYF; cdr3_nt: TGCGCCAGCAGCTTGGGACAGGTTGAGACCCAGTACTTC
v_call: TRBV15; clone_size: once; d_call: TRBD1; j_call: TRBJ2-7; cdr3_aa: CATSSAPPGTGGDEQYF; cdr3_nt: TGTGCCACCAGCAGCGCCCCTCCCGGGACAGGGGGCGACGAGCAGTACTTC
v_call: TRBV27; clone_size: .; d_call: .; j_call: TRBJ1-5; cdr3_aa: CASRPFTRFDSNQPQHF; cdr3_nt: TGTGCCAGCAGGCCATTCACCAGGTTTGATAGCAATCAGCCCCAGCATTTT
v_call: TRBV5-1; clone_size: .; d_call: TRBD1; j_call: TRBJ2-7; cdr3_aa: CASSRTGLEQYF; cdr3_nt: TGCGCCAGCAGCCGGACAGGGCTCGAGCAGTACTTC
v_call: TRBV5-6; clone_size: .; d_call: .; j_call: TRBJ2-7; cdr3_aa: CASSLAYKRSPSTYEQYF; cdr3_nt: TGTGCCAGCAGCTTGGCCTATAAGCGGAGCCCATCCACATACGAGCAGTACTTC
v_call: TRBV27; clone_size: once; d_call: TRBD1; j_call: TRBJ1-5; cdr3_aa: CASSVLRDRVLHF; cdr3_nt: TGTGCCAGCAGTGTCCTCCGGGACAGGGTCCTGCATTTT
v_call: TRBV7-3; clone_size: .; d_call: .; j_call: TRBJ1-1; cdr3_aa: CASSFTQNTEAFF; cdr3_nt: TGTGCCAGCAGCTTCACACAAAACACTGAAGCTTTCTTT
v_call: TRBV11-2; clone_size: .; d_call: .; j_call: TRBJ2-7; cdr3_aa: CASSLEFSGSYEQYF; cdr3_nt: TGTGCCAGCAGCTTAGAGTTTTCAGGGTCCTACGAGCAGTACTTC
v_call: TRBV4-1; clone_size: .; d_call: .; j_call: TRBJ2-3; cdr3_aa: CASSQGGGADTQYF; cdr3_nt: TGCGCCAGCAGCCAAGGAGGGGGGGCAGATACGCAGTATTTT
v_call: TRBV13; clone_size: .; d_call: .; j_call: TRBJ2-7; cdr3_aa: CASSSLLRSYEQYF; cdr3_nt: TGTGCCAGCAGCTCTTTGCTCAGGTCCTACGAGCAGTACTTC
v_call: TRBV5-6; clone_size: .; d_call: .; j_call: TRBJ2-1; cdr3_aa: CASSLGARGWNEQFF; cdr3_nt: TGTGCCAGCAGCTTGGGCGCTAGGGGGTGGAATGAGCAGTTCTTC
v_call: TRBV27; clone_size: .; d_call: TRBD2; j_call: TRBJ2-1; cdr3_aa: CASSPTSGGSEQFF; cdr3_nt: TGTGCCAGCAGCCCGACTAGCGGGGGTAGTGAGCAGTTCTTC
v_call: TRBV28; clone_size: .; d_call: .; j_call: TRBJ1-1; cdr3_aa: CASSLQGPAEAFF; cdr3_nt: TGTGCCAGCAGTTTACAGGGGCCGGCTGAAGCTTTCTTT
v_call: TRBV5-1; clone_size: .; d_call: TRBD1; j_call: TRBJ2-7; cdr3_aa: CASSSTGRTSYEQYF; cdr3_nt: TGCGCCAGCAGCTCGACAGGGCGAACTTCCTACGAGCAGTACTTC
v_call: TRBV11-2; clone_size: .; d_call: .; j_call: TRBJ1-1; cdr3_aa: CASSLEGRVTEAFF; cdr3_nt: TGTGCCAGCAGCTTAGAGGGGCGAGTCACTGAAGCTTTCTTT
v_call: TRBV9; clone_size: .; d_call: TRBD1; j_call: TRBJ1-6; cdr3_aa: CASRPGTAGGPLHF; cdr3_nt: TGTGCCAGCAGGCCCGGGACAGCGGGAGGACCCCTCCACTTT
v_call: TRBV6-4; clone_size: .; d_call: TRBD2; j_call: TRBJ2-3; cdr3_aa: CASSDAGGHTDTQYF; cdr3_nt: TGTGCCAGCAGTGACGCGGGGGGACACACAGATACGCAGTATTTT
v_call: TRBV13; clone_size: once; d_call: .; j_call: TRBJ2-1; cdr3_aa: CASSSRDEQFF; cdr3_nt: TGTGCCAGCAGCTCACGCGATGAGCAGTTCTTC
v_call: TRBV10-3; clone_size: .; d_call: TRBD1; j_call: TRBJ1-1; cdr3_aa: CAITLGQGGTEAFF; cdr3_nt: TGTGCCATCACCCTGGGACAGGGAGGGACTGAAGCTTTCTTT
v_call: TRBV5-1; clone_size: .; d_call: .; j_call: TRBJ1-1; cdr3_aa: CASSLGGSRVATEAFF; cdr3_nt: TGCGCCAGCAGCTTGGGTGGCAGCCGGGTAGCCACTGAAGCTTTCTTT
v_call: TRBV6-1; clone_size: few; d_call: .; j_call: TRBJ1-1; cdr3_aa: CASRYRNTEAFF; cdr3_nt: TGTGCCAGCAGATACAGGAACACTGAAGCTTTCTTT
v_call: TRBV28; clone_size: .; d_call: .; j_call: TRBJ1-1; cdr3_aa: CASSYTGPTEAFF; cdr3_nt: TGTGCCAGCAGTTATACAGGGCCGACTGAAGCTTTCTTT
v_call: TRBV5-1; clone_size: .; d_call: TRBD1; j_call: TRBJ1-6; cdr3_aa: CASNPGQTFNSPLHF; cdr3_nt: TGCGCCAGCAACCCGGGACAGACATTCAATTCACCCCTCCACTTT
v_call: TRBV2; clone_size: .; d_call: TRBD1; j_call: TRBJ2-5; cdr3_aa: CASSPTGVLQETQYF; cdr3_nt: TGTGCCAGCAGTCCCACAGGGGTTCTCCAAGAGACCCAGTACTTC
v_call: TRBV5-1; clone_size: .; d_call: .; j_call: TRBJ2-7; cdr3_aa: CASSLKNNFEGEQYF; cdr3_nt: TGCGCCAGCAGCTTAAAAAACAACTTCGAGGGCGAGCAGTACTTC
v_call: TRBV5-1; clone_size: .; d_call: .; j_call: TRBJ1-1; cdr3_aa: CASSLASNTEAFF; cdr3_nt: TGCGCCAGCAGCTTGGCCAGTAACACTGAAGCTTTCTTT
v_call: TRBV7-6; clone_size: .; d_call: TRBD1; j_call: TRBJ1-1; cdr3_aa: CASSLMGQGLSEAFF; cdr3_nt: TGTGCCAGCAGCTTGATGGGACAGGGGTTATCTGAAGCTTTCTTT
v_call: TRBV6-1; clone_size: .; d_call: TRBD1; j_call: TRBJ1-1; cdr3_aa: CASSERPWTGGNTEAFF; cdr3_nt: TGTGCCAGCAGTGAGCGTCCCTGGACAGGTGGGAACACTGAAGCTTTCTTT
v_call: TRBV5-1; clone_size: .; d_call: .; j_call: TRBJ2-1; cdr3_aa: CASSLADSEQFF; cdr3_nt: TGCGCCAGCAGCTTGGCCGACTCTGAGCAGTTCTTC
v_call: TRBV9; clone_size: .; d_call: TRBD2; j_call: TRBJ2-7; cdr3_aa: CASSVSVGGGFYEQYF; cdr3_nt: TGTGCCAGCAGCGTAAGTGTCGGGGGGGGCTTTTACGAGCAGTACTTC
v_call: TRBV11-2; clone_size: .; d_call: .; j_call: TRBJ1-2; cdr3_aa: CASSLSGTGSDYTF; cdr3_nt: TGTGCCAGCAGCTTATCCGGGACCGGGAGCGACTACACCTTC